The entry that follows covers one TCR beta chain sequence. The trim removed 4 bases at V and 7 bases at J, leaving 13 bases unmatched. In germline, CDR1 is MGHRA, CDR2 YSYEKL. The CDR3 spans 17 residues. The data derive from a study of blood T cell repertoires in COVID-19. Across the study: PBMCs, B-cell-depleted T cells, or T cells were the source of the cDNA or gDNA that made up the material.

As handled by the study authors: Amplification with reference gene primers provided the estimates of nucleated cell counts. Profiling relied on immunoSEQ multiplex PCR, and the TCRdb table lists in-frame clones only, not all of them. V and J calls and clone size are as listed in that table; D and trimming were resolved from the DNA. In the table there are some 14,000 clones, 80% to 85% of which are singletons. This rearrangement joins TRBV4-1 to TRBJ2-1, with TRBD2 identical over 10 bases. This sequence originates from a human donor in a cohort sampled during active COVID-19. Material for sequencing was peripheral blood. The CDR3 loop is CASSPPVSSGRRNEQFF. The CDR3 region has the DNA TGCGCCAGCAGCCCCCCTGTCAGTAGCGGGAGGAGGAATGAGCAGTTCTTC.